This T cell receptor beta chain appears in the sequencing data of a study of read filtering for tumor transcriptome and immune sequencing (dated by TCRdb to the early 2020s). A note on the overall study: The cohort was composed of 16 to 20 male and 13 to 15 female patients, with a mean age of approximately 72 years and an age range of about 45 to 90. Per sample, about 4.05 to 11 million TCR-region mapped reads were obtained with IR-seq, compared with only roughly 75 to 1,400 with RNA-seq. One main goal was a read-filtering strategy for immune repertoire data, in particular deciding whether clonotypes backed by only one read should be removed. The study compared TCR repertoires from targeted immune repertoire sequencing and bulk whole-transcriptome sequencing run on the same bone marrow samples. Under revised international staging, about 8 patients fell into R-ISS I, some 15 into R-ISS II and over 5 into R-ISS III. Whole-transcriptome libraries were prepared with the TruSeq RNA Access Library Prep Kit after DNase treatment.

Starting from 400 ng RNA, TCR libraries were constructed with the Immunoverse kit using molecular barcoded adaptors that cover the alpha/delta and beta/gamma chains. TCR library preparation used the same RNA that went into transcriptome sequencing. Sequencing of TCR libraries was carried out on an Illumina HiSeq 4000 with 2 x 150 cycles. Per the source publication's procedure: MiXCR aligned TCR reads to human V, D, J and C references and assembled the aligned reads into CDR3 clonotypes, with quality filtering and error correction included. The tcR package in R was used for analysis of clonotype counts and gene usage diversity. For inspection of raw mapping reads, RNA-seq reads were mapped by STAR aligner version 2.5.3a onto GRCh37 of the human genome. To test the effect of sequencing depth on detected clonotypes, IR-seq fastq files were randomly downsampled using Seqtk 1.3. TCRdb applied fastp at Q25 and MiXCR to the public reads, then kept only in-frame beta chains. For every CDR3 protein sequence, its rows merge into one entry that carries the most common genes and DNA. For this entry, the V and J calls and clone size follow TCRdb and not the study's own pipeline. This sample lists roughly 82,000 distinct CDR3 sequences; approximately 13% were detected once. Of the sample, about 15% is held by the ten largest clones.

This clonotype has ten or more counts. Its binding antigen is unknown. It has no much larger one-base neighbor in the sample; base qualities were not kept. Every patient had bone marrow sampled at the time of active disease. Ficoll-Hypaque density gradient centrifugation was used to isolate bone marrow mononuclear cells. Myeloma plasma cells were removed and CD138-negative cells were obtained by negative selection following labeling with CD138 magnetic microbeads on a MACS separator. Flow cytometry with CD138 antibodies on an Attune NxT was used to check how pure the isolated cells were. TRIzol reagent was used to extract total RNA, which was then quantified with a NanoDrop spectrophotometer. Paired RNA-seq and IR-seq were performed on each patient's CD138-negative bone marrow sample. The research as a whole found: In IR-seq, single-read clonotypes were roughly 84% of clonotypes but 3% to 4.5% of total reads; in RNA-seq they were over 65% of clonotypes and 35% to 55% of reads. Removing single-read clonotypes increased the correlation between IR-seq and RNA-seq shared clonotype proportions. The sorted CD138-negative fraction was composed of a mixed bone marrow immune population rather than of purified T cells. Clonotypes were captured by IR-seq at much higher depth and more reliably than by RNA-seq, and smaller IR-seq throughput was sufficient for identification of most shared clonotypes.

Trimming takes 1 base from V and 4 bases from J, and the germline ends sit 10 bases apart. The CDR3 sequence holds 14 residues, the cysteine and phenylalanine included. The DNA shown is the 42-base CDR3, in frame from base 1. CDR1 LNHNV and CDR2 YYDKDF were looked up in the germline V gene (reference sequence). The sequence came from a donor aged 40 or older with multiple myeloma. The sequencing sample was made of a population of CD138-negative cells sorted from bone marrow. Interpreted using the paper, the cell subset or site label stands for: bone marrow mononuclear cells depleted of CD138+ plasma/myeloma cells by negative magnetic selection. The chain is assembled from TRBV15 and TRBJ1-1; no confident D gene assignment can be made. The DNA sequence is given as TGTGCCACCAGCAGAGTAGTATCGTCCACTGAAGCTTTCTTT. It codes for CATSRVVSSTEAFF.